This paragraph reports one T cell receptor (beta chain). Mismatch with germline at one junction end may stem from a read error. The source of the sample is a study of cytomegalovirus exposure and HLA in healthy donors. The CDR3 spans 14 residues. Germline values: CDR1 SSHAT, CDR2 FNYEAQ (reference sequence). With 60 Vbeta and 13 Jbeta primers, the PCR was carried out. Method: immunoSEQ multiplex PCR; TCRdb's copy keeps in-frame clones and lacks some. This table has around 170,000 clones, around 80% appearing once. This clonotype was obtained from a woman in her 40s in good health and CMV-seronegative. The chain carries TRBV7-7 and TRBJ1-3; D perhaps matches TRBD1 (6 bases). The sequenced material came from PBMCs. CDR3 nucleotide sequence: TGTGCTAGCAGCCCAGACAGGTCTGGAAACACCATATATTTT. This codes for CASSPDRSGNTIYF.